Each of the 23 T cell receptor beta chains below was sequenced from the same sample in a study of CD8+ T cells in alopecia areata. RNA was extracted and reverse transcribed into cDNA as the sequencing template. Some clones are missing from TCRdb's copy, which holds only in-frame ones; the method was immunoSEQ multiplex PCR. The sample consists of about 150,000 clones, about nine tenths of them appearing once. The sample consisted of CD8+ T cells sorted from blood, taken at week 0. Every receptor here comes from a human donor with alopecia areata.

The V call is TRBV4-3, the J call TRBJ1-5; no reliable D call. This CDR3 has 16 residues. V lost 2 bases, J lost 5 bases, and 16 bases lay in between. Germline V gives CDR1 LGHNA, CDR2 YSLEER. The CDR3: CASSQSPGVQDQPQHF. The CDR3 DNA is TGCGCCAGCAGCCAATCTCCGGGAGTCCAGGATCAGCCCCAGCATTTT.

The chain links TRBV5-1 to TRBJ2-7; D is uncertain. The ends were cut back, 3 bases at V and 3 bases at J, with 13 bases in the middle. The germline gives CDR1 SGHRS, CDR2 YFSETQ. The CDR3 consists of 14 residues. The CDR3 loop reads CASSSSRTSYEQYF. The CDR3 DNA reads TGCGCCAGCAGCTCATCCAGGACCAGCTACGAGCAGTACTTC.

This clone was seen only once. DNA of the CDR3: TGTGCCAGCAGTTTATCGCCTAGCGGGGGAGATACGCAGTATTTT. Its protein product is CASSLSPSGGDTQYF. The rearrangement uses TRBV27 and TRBJ2-3; 10 positions agree with TRBD2. CDR3 length: 15 residues. CDR1 is MNHEY and CDR2 is SMNVEV in the germline V gene (reference sequence). Trimming removed 0 bases from V and 5 bases from J; junction bases left unmatched: 2.

The chain has TRBV5-6 and TRBJ2-1; D remains unclear. V lost 0 bases, J lost 1 base, and 11 bases lay in between. Per the germline V gene, CDR1 is SGHDT and CDR2 is YYEEEE. The CDR3 has 16 residues. This chain's CDR3 is CASSLGGKGSYNEQFF. The CDR3 DNA reads TGTGCCAGCAGCTTGGGCGGAAAAGGGTCCTACAATGAGCAGTTCTTC.

This chain connects TRBV30 to TRBJ1-1; D might be TRBD1 (5 bases). Germline CDR1 is GTSNPN and CDR2 is SVGIG (reference sequence). The CDR3 covers 12 residues. V lost 0 bases and J 7 bases, leaving 9 bases between the germline ends. The CDR3 bases are TGTGCCTGGAGTGTAGGGGCCCGTGAAGCTTTCTTT. Protein: CAWSVGAREAFF.

This clone was counted once. V is TRBV6-1 and J is TRBJ2-7; the D is unclear. CDR3 length equals 11 residues. From germline, CDR1 is MNHNS and CDR2 SASEGT. The V end was cut by 5 bases, the J end by 5 bases, with 7 bases between. The CDR3 sequence is CASSNPDEQYF. The CDR3 DNA reads TGTGCCAGCAGTAATCCTGACGAGCAGTACTTC.

This clone was seen only once. The V and J genes are TRBV4-1 and TRBJ1-2; no clear D gene. The CDR3 is 13 amino acids. CDR1 MGHRA and CDR2 YSYEKL come from the germline V gene. Trimming left V 4 bases short and J 5 bases short, with 11 bases between. The CDR3 DNA follows: TGCGCCAGCAGCCCCTCTAAAGGGTATGGCTACACCTTC. Its translation is CASSPSKGYGYTF.

As DNA, the CDR3 is TGCAGCGTTGACACCGGGACAGGGGGTAATGAAAAACTGTTTTTT. Protein: CSVDTGTGGNEKLFF. The J gene is TRBJ1-4, the V gene TRBV29-1, with TRBD1 matching over 11 bases. This CDR3 region has 15 residues. The J segment lost 4 bases and the V segment lost 3 bases, leaving 4 bases of the junction unmatched. Germline CDR1 SQVTM, CDR2 ANQGSEA.

In regard to this clone: The junction departs from germline at one end; a sequencing error may be responsible. The same CDR3 is also encoded by other DNA sequences in this sample. The chain employs TRBV4-1 and TRBJ2-3, with 8 nucleotides matching TRBD2. The CDR3 length is 17 residues. Germline V gene data show CDR1 as MGHRA and CDR2 as YSYEKL. CDR3 in DNA: TGCGCCAGCAGCCCGTCCTGGCGGCGGGAGGAGGCAGATACACAGTATTTT. This codes for CASSPSWRREEADTQYF.

V is TRBV10-1 and J is TRBJ2-7, with TRBD1 matching 11 bases. The CDR3 sequence is 15 residues long. CDR1 and CDR2 (germline): WNHNN, SYGVQD (reference sequence). J was trimmed by 3 bases and V by 3 bases; bases with no gene match: 4. CDR3 sequence: CASSEGTGGSYEQYF. CDR3 DNA sequence: TGCGCCAGCAGTGAAGGGACAGGGGGTAGCTACGAGCAGTACTTC.

This chain links TRBV11-2 with TRBJ1-1; no firm D call. This CDR3 contains 15 residues. Per germline, CDR1 SGHAT and CDR2 FQNNGV. Trimming removed 2 bases at V and 1 base at J, with 11 bases between. CDR3 nucleotide sequence: TGTGCCAGCAGCTTAATCGGGGAGAGGAACACTGAAGCTTTCTTT. Its translation is CASSLIGERNTEAFF.

The gene calls are TRBV15 and TRBJ1-2, with D unclear. The CDR3 is 12 amino acids. Germline V CDR1 and CDR2: LNHNV, YYDKDF (reference sequence). V gave up 8 bases and J gave up 7 bases, with 14 bases separating them. As DNA, the CDR3 is TGTGCCACCGACGGACGGTTCGGTGGCTACACCTTC. Its translation is CATDGRFGGYTF.

This rearrangement joins TRBV5-1 to TRBJ2-7; D not certain. Trimming cost V 3 bases and J 7 bases, with 14 bases left between them. Per the germline V gene, CDR1 is SGHRS and CDR2 is YFSETQ. This CDR3 comprises 13 residues. The CDR3 DNA reads TGCGCCAGCAGCTCCCCGGTGCAGCCGGAGCAGTACTTC. Protein product: CASSSPVQPEQYF.

This clone turned up a few times. The chain carries TRBV27 and TRBJ2-7, with TRBD2 matching 14 bases. The germline CDR1 and CDR2 sequences are MNHEY and SMNVEV (reference sequence). The CDR3 is 18 residues long. With 5 bases clipped from V and 6 bases from J, the junction kept 15 bases outside the gene matches. The chain's CDR3 is CASSLSWTSGRIGREQYF. The CDR3 DNA follows: TGTGCCAGCAGTCTCTCTTGGACTAGCGGGAGGATTGGCCGCGAGCAGTACTTC.

This clone was seen just once. The chain combines TRBV11-2 with TRBJ2-1, with unresolved D. The CDR3 is 11 residues long. Trimming stripped 1 base from V and 15 bases from J, with 10 bases between. The germline V gene encodes CDR1 SGHAT and CDR2 FQNNGV. As DNA, the CDR3 is TGTGCCAGCAGCTTAGGCATTGACCCGTTCTTC. Amino acid sequence: CASSLGIDPFF.

For the CDR3, the DNA is TGTGCCAGCACCCAGGGGATGTCCTACAATGAGCAGTTCTTC. It encodes CASTQGMSYNEQFF. This chain connects TRBV13 to TRBJ2-1, with D possibly TRBD1 on 6 matching bases. Germline values: CDR1 PRHDT, CDR2 FYEKMQ (reference sequence). This CDR3 contains 14 residues. V gave up 7 bases and J gave up 1 base, with 11 bases separating them.

The CDR3 loop reads CASSLSFQGRNYGYTF. In nucleotides, the CDR3 is TGTGCCAGCAGTTTATCGTTTCAGGGGCGTAACTATGGCTACACCTTC. This chain joins TRBV27 and TRBJ1-2, with D tentatively TRBD1 (6 bases). Germline CDR1 and CDR2: MNHEY and SMNVEV (reference sequence). V was trimmed by 0 bases and J by 1 base, leaving 12 bases between them. This CDR3 comprises 16 residues.

This clone was seen once. V and J are TRBV7-9 and TRBJ2-5, with D perhaps being TRBD1 or TRBD2 (5 bases each). CDR3 length: 12 residues. The germline CDR1 and CDR2 sequences are SEHNR and FQNEAQ (reference sequence). Trimming took off 5 bases at V and 11 bases at J, with 15 bases between the two ends. The CDR3: CASSLGTDEQYF. In DNA form, the CDR3 reads TGTGCCAGCAGCCTCGGGACGGATGAGCAGTACTTC.

This chain uses TRBV5-4 with TRBJ1-6; TRBD1 matches 7 bases. The CDR3 contains 15 residues. Looked up from germline, CDR1 is SGHNT and CDR2 is YYREEE (reference sequence). V shed 0 bases, J shed 7 bases, and the junction held 4 bases outside the gene matches. This CDR3 is CASSLDGTANSPLHF. CDR3 bases: TGTGCCAGCAGCTTGGATGGGACAGCAAATTCACCCCTCCACTTT.

The chain couples TRBV9 to TRBJ1-6; D perhaps matches TRBD1 (5 bases). Germline CDR1 is SGDLS and CDR2 is YYNGEE. The ends were cut back, 2 bases at V and 6 bases at J, with 12 bases in the middle. The CDR3 loop spans 15 amino acids. The CDR3: CASSVRPGGNSPLHF. CDR3 sequence (DNA): TGTGCCAGCAGCGTCCGACCCGGGGGTAATTCACCCCTCCACTTT. The variable domain in full, completed from reference TRBV9 and TRBJ1-6, reads DSGVTQTPKHLITATGQRVTLRCSPRSGDLSVYWYQQSLDQGLQFLIQYYNGEERAKGNILERFSAQQFPDLHSELNLSSLELGDSALYFCASSVRPGGNSPLHFGNGTRLTVT.

This clone came up once. The chain is built from TRBV29-1 and TRBJ1-2; 7 nucleotides align to TRBD1. The CDR3 is 11 amino acids. The ends lost 4 bases at V and 7 bases at J; junction bases unmatched: 3. From germline, CDR1 is SQVTM and CDR2 ANQGSEA. DNA of the CDR3: TGCAGCGTTGCAGGGGGGTTTGGCTACACCTTC. Translating gives CSVAGGFGYTF. The variable domain in full, completed from reference TRBV29-1 and TRBJ1-2, reads SAVISQKPSRDICQRGTSLTIQCQVDSQVTMMFWYRQQPGQSLTLIATANQGSEATYESGFVIDKFPISRPNLTFSTLTVSNMSPEDSSIYLCSVAGGFGYTFGSGTRLTVV.

The table lists this clone with a count of one. The chain carries TRBV30 and TRBJ2-7; maybe TRBD1 (5 bases). Trimming left V 5 bases short and J 2 bases short, with 16 bases between. Germline lookup yields CDR1 GTSNPN and CDR2 SVGIG (reference sequence). The CDR3 has 14 residues. CDR3 amino acids: CAWGLTVRPYEQYF. For the CDR3, the DNA is TGTGCCTGGGGCTTGACAGTTAGGCCCTACGAGCAGTACTTC.

The chain links TRBV5-5 to TRBJ1-1, with unresolved D. The V gene's germline CDR1 is SGHKS and CDR2 YYEKEE (reference sequence). The CDR3 totals 14 residues. Trimming removed 0 bases at V and 1 base at J, with 7 bases between. CDR3 bases: TGTGCCAGCAGCTTGGACCCTGGGAACACTGAAGCTTTCTTT. It encodes CASSLDPGNTEAFF. The full variable domain, rest sourced from reference TRBV5-5 and TRBJ1-1, is DAGVTQSPTHLIKTRGQQVTLRCSPISGHKSVSWYQQVLGQGPQFIFQYYEKEERGRGNFPDRFSARQFPNYSSELNVNALLLGDSALYLCASSLDPGNTEAFFGQGTRLTVV.